A single TCR beta chain is shown here with its context. The target antigen is unknown. The data were taken from a study of glioma-infiltrating T cells. Study-level information: Dexamethasone exposure before glioma surgery was limited to six or fewer days. Target coverage was roughly 4.5- to 10-fold for 800,000 to 1,000,000 blood T cells.

With 5 bases removed from V and 3 bases from J, the gap between germline ends came to 11 bases. The CDR3 consists of 14 residues. Looked up from germline, CDR1 is SNHLY and CDR2 is FYNNEI. Amplification of TCR alpha and beta CDR3 regions from RNA used iRepertoire nested multiplex PCR. One entry per CDR3 protein results from TCRdb running MiXCR on the multiplex PCR reads. The data contain about 380,000 distinct CDR3 sequences, around 45% of them singletons. Study conclusions and caveats: Patients with low tissue-blood divergence carried a signature set of shared blood CDR3 motifs. Above-expected tissue-blood divergence occurred in all gliomas, most in low-grade ones.

The sequence was obtained from a human donor with low-grade glioma or glioblastoma, undergoing nonglioma brain surgery, or in good health (not recorded which). The rearrangement uses TRBV2 and TRBJ2-1, with D tentatively TRBD1 or TRBD2 (5 bases each). Sequenced material: glioma tissue, nonneoplastic brain tissue, or PBMCs (not recorded which). This CDR3 is CASSWGSDYNEQFF. The CDR3 nucleotides are TGTGCCAGCAGTTGGGGGAGTGACTACAATGAGCAGTTCTTC.